This TCR beta chain was profiled in a study of blood T cell repertoires in COVID-19. Study details: Whether acute or convalescent, the COVID-19 samples came from the United States, Italy and Spain. In each case, the material was cDNA or gDNA derived from T cells, B-cell-depleted T cells, or PBMCs.

CDR3 size: 15 residues. Trimming took off 5 bases at V and 0 bases at J, with 14 bases between the two ends. Per the germline V gene, CDR1 is MNHEY and CDR2 is SVGEGT. How the authors handled the data: Using reference gene primer amplification, nucleated cell counts were estimated. Repertoires were generated with immunoSEQ multiplex PCR, while TCRdb's copy carries only in-frame clones and drops some. V and J calls and clone size are those listed in that table; D and trimming were worked out from the DNA. The data show tens of thousands of clones, approximately 84% seen once. The clonotype was recovered from a man aged 45 to 65 with active COVID-19. The rearrangement links TRBV6-2 or TRBV6-3 to TRBJ2-7; D may be TRBD2 (6 bases). The material sequenced was peripheral blood. This CDR3 is CASSKPGLSSYEQYF. DNA of the CDR3: TGTGCCAGCAGTAAACCGGGACTTAGCTCCTACGAGCAGTACTTC.